The 23 T cell receptor beta chains in this list originate from one sample, sequenced in a study of memory CD4+ T cells and cytomegalovirus serostatus. Repertoires were generated with immunoSEQ multiplex PCR, while TCRdb's copy carries only in-frame clones and drops some. The table shows 58,000 or so clones, with 60% to 75% occurring only once. The sort gate was single viable CD3+CD4+CD8-CD45RO+ cells for memory CD4+ T cells. The sample taken for sequencing was memory CD4+ T cells from blood. These receptors all come from an adult in good health and CMV-seropositive.

The DNA for the CDR3 is TGTGCCAGCAGCATTTCCGGAAACACCATATATTTT. Its protein is CASSISGNTIYF. This chain links TRBV4-2 with TRBJ1-3; D uncertain. This CDR3 comprises 12 residues. V shed 5 bases and J shed 4 bases, with 6 bases lying between them. Per germline, CDR1 LGHNA and CDR2 YNFKEQ.

This rearrangement joins TRBV29-1 to TRBJ2-1; no definite D call. Between the trimmed V and J ends, which lost 1 base and 9 bases, there was a span of 4 bases. There are 10 residues in the CDR3. The germline V gene encodes CDR1 SQVTM and CDR2 ANQGSEA. Written as DNA, the CDR3 is TGCAGCGTTGAAGTTCTTGAGCAGTTCTTC. Encoded protein: CSVEVLEQFF.

As for this clone: The junction shows a germline mismatch at one end, possibly a read error. The rearrangement uses TRBV19 and TRBJ2-3, with 10 bases lining up with TRBD1. CDR1 and CDR2 from the germline V gene are LNHDA and SQIVND (reference sequence). The CDR3 loop spans 14 amino acids. The CDR3 bases are TGTGCCAGTAGTTTAGACAGGGGGCCAGATACGCAGTATTTT. Its translation: CASSLDRGPDTQYF.

This clone was recorded a few times. This chain connects TRBV11-3 to TRBJ2-1; D not resolved. Germline-derived CDR1 and CDR2 are SGHNT and YENEEA. V was cut by 5 bases and J by 10 bases, with 12 bases left in between. The CDR3 covers 12 residues. As DNA, the CDR3 is TGTGCCAGCAGCCTGTCAGGTGAGGAGCAGTTCTTC. Encoded protein: CASSLSGEEQFF.

The chain couples TRBV29-1 to TRBJ1-1; D is uncertain. V was trimmed by 6 bases and J by 3 bases, leaving 11 bases between them. The germline CDR1 and CDR2 sequences are SQVTM and ANQGSEA. The CDR3 covers 12 residues. The CDR3 is CSVGDGHTEAFF. CDR3 nucleotides: TGCAGCGTCGGGGATGGCCACACTGAAGCTTTCTTT.

The V and J genes are TRBV2 and TRBJ1-1, with 7 bases aligning to TRBD1. This CDR3 comprises 13 residues. The trim removed 10 bases at V and 5 bases at J, leaving 10 bases unmatched. Germline V lookup: CDR1 SNHLY, CDR2 FYNNEI. CDR3 region: CAKTRQGATEAFF. The CDR3 DNA reads TGTGCCAAGACACGACAGGGCGCAACTGAAGCTTTCTTT.

The V gene is TRBV28, the J gene TRBJ1-5; tentative D call: TRBD1 (6 bases). V was pared by 3 bases and J by 7 bases, with 13 bases between. The CDR3 loop spans 14 amino acids. Germline CDR1 MDHEN, CDR2 SYDVKM. CDR3 sequence reads: CASSFAQGRQPQHF. The CDR3, as DNA: TGTGCCAGCAGTTTCGCACAGGGAAGGCAGCCCCAGCATTTT.

This chain connects TRBV28 to TRBJ2-7; 11 bases line up with TRBD1. Germline V CDR1 and CDR2: MDHEN, SYDVKM. V trimming: 7 bases; J trimming: 5 bases; junction bases outside the gene matches: 10. This CDR3 contains 15 residues. The CDR3 here is CASNSIGQGANEQYF. The CDR3 nucleotides are TGTGCCAGCAACTCCATCGGACAGGGGGCCAACGAGCAGTACTTC.

With regard to this clone: Germline is not matched at one junction end, which may reflect a read error. The chain employs TRBV11-3 and TRBJ1-3; 9 bases are a match to TRBD1. This CDR3 is 15 amino acids long. Germline V gives CDR1 SGHNT, CDR2 YENEEA. The CDR3 DNA sequence: TGTGTCAGCAGCCCGGGACAGGGCCCCGGAAACACCATATATTTT. Translating it yields CVSSPGQGPGNTIYF.

This clone has ten or more counts. The V and J genes are TRBV27 and TRBJ2-5, with D possibly being TRBD1 (6 bases). CDR1 is MNHEY, CDR2 SMNVEV, per germline (reference sequence). The CDR3 is 12 residues long. V lost 5 bases and J 6 bases, leaving 10 bases between the germline ends. CDR3 loop: CASSITGQTQYF. CDR3 DNA: TGTGCCAGCAGTATCACAGGGCAGACCCAGTACTTC.

V gene TRBV7-2 combines with J gene TRBJ1-2; D is unclear. CDR1 and CDR2 (germline): SGHTA, FQGNSA. The CDR3 has 15 amino acids. Trimming cost V 3 bases and J 2 bases, with 13 bases left between them. CDR3 region: CASSFLATENYGYTF. The DNA for the CDR3 is TGTGCCAGCAGCTTTTTGGCTACAGAGAACTATGGCTACACCTTC.

This clone came up once. The chain has TRBV29-1 and TRBJ2-7; 7 bases line up with TRBD1. The CDR3 loop spans 14 amino acids. The V and J ends lost 7 bases and 5 bases, in that order; junction bases with no gene match: 14. Germline CDR1 and CDR2: SQVTM and ANQGSEA. CDR3 in amino acids: CSASAGQVGNEQYF. The CDR3 region has the DNA TGCAGCGCCTCGGCAGGACAGGTGGGAAACGAGCAGTACTTC.

V gene TRBV18 combines with J gene TRBJ1-4; D unclear. This CDR3 region has 15 residues. With 6 bases removed from V and 3 bases from J, the gap between germline ends came to 14 bases. CDR1 is KGHSH, CDR2 LQKENI, per germline. This chain's CDR3 is CASSPPTEANEKLFF. The DNA of the CDR3 is TGTGCCAGCTCGCCCCCGACGGAGGCTAATGAAAAACTGTTTTTT.

V usage is TRBV11-2 and J usage is TRBJ2-7; 11 bases match TRBD1. The junction had 8 bases not matched to a gene; V was cut back by 5 bases and J by 2 bases. CDR1 and CDR2 from the germline V gene are SGHAT and FQNNGV. This CDR3 is built from 16 residues. This chain's CDR3 is CASSPAVGQGAYEQYF. CDR3 DNA: TGTGCCAGCAGCCCAGCCGTGGGACAGGGGGCCTACGAGCAGTACTTC.

V usage is TRBV11-3 and J usage is TRBJ2-2, with a tentative D call TRBD1 (6 bases). Germline CDR1 and CDR2: SGHNT and YENEEA. Trimming took off 0 bases at V and 2 bases at J, with 13 bases between the two ends. CDR3 length equals 17 residues. The CDR3: CASSLDLGGANTGELFF. The CDR3 region has the DNA TGTGCCAGCAGCTTAGATTTAGGGGGAGCTAACACCGGGGAGCTGTTTTTT.

V and J are TRBV30 and TRBJ2-7; D gene ambiguous. The V and J ends lost 0 bases and 10 bases respectively, with 16 bases between them. The CDR3 length is 13 residues. In germline, CDR1 is GTSNPN, CDR2 SVGIG (reference sequence). The CDR3 sequence is CAWSVDGGNSQYF. The CDR3 DNA is TGTGCCTGGAGTGTAGATGGTGGCAACTCACAGTACTTC.

The rearrangement joins TRBV29-1 to TRBJ2-3; D unclear. Germline CDR1 and CDR2: SQVTM and ANQGSEA. V lost 4 bases, J lost 5 bases, and 13 bases lay in between. The CDR3 spans 13 residues. Here the CDR3 DNA reads TGCAGCGTTGGCAGCCCGTACAGAGATACGCAGTATTTT. It specifies CSVGSPYRDTQYF.

The chain is built from TRBV19 and TRBJ2-7, with 8 bases aligning to TRBD1. The germline gives CDR1 LNHDA, CDR2 SQIVND (reference sequence). The CDR3 extends over 17 amino acids. Trimming removed 2 bases from V and 0 bases from J; junction bases left unmatched: 9. This CDR3 is CASSITRGDRSSYEQYF. The CDR3 nucleotides are TGTGCCAGTAGTATAACGAGGGGGGACAGGTCCTCCTACGAGCAGTACTTC. The full variable domain, in which reference TRBV19 and TRBJ2-7 provide the parts outside the CDR3, is DGGITQSPKYLFRKEGQNVTLSCEQNLNHDAMYWYRQDPGQGLRLIYYSQIVNDFQKGDIAEGYSVSREKKESFPLTVTSAQKNPTAFYLCASSITRGDRSSYEQYFGPGTRLTVT.

The chain recombines TRBV7-9 with TRBJ2-7; TRBD1 matches 11 bases. Unmatched junction bases numbered 8, after V lost 1 base and J lost 12 bases. The CDR3 length is 14 residues. Germline assignment: CDR1 SEHNR and CDR2 FQNEAQ (reference sequence). Written as DNA, the CDR3 is TGTGCCAGCAGCTTAGGTCGGGACAGGGGGTCCCTGTACTTC. Amino acids: CASSLGRDRGSLYF.

V and J are TRBV2 and TRBJ1-2, with D unclear. CDR1 and CDR2 from the germline V gene are SNHLY and FYNNEI. The CDR3 loop spans 13 amino acids. The V gene lost 4 bases and the J gene lost 5 bases, with 11 bases spanning the gap. In nucleotides, the CDR3 is TGTGCCAGCAGTGTTGAGGGAGTTTATGGCTACACCTTC. Amino acids: CASSVEGVYGYTF. The full variable domain, with the rest looked up from reference TRBV2 and TRBJ1-2, is EPEVTQTPSHQVTQMGQEVILRCVPISNHLYFYWYRQILGQKVEFLVSFYNNEISEKSEIFDDQFSVERPDGSNFTLKIRSTKLEDSAMYFCASSVEGVYGYTFGSGTRLTVV.

The rearrangement joins TRBV18 to TRBJ1-2; 9 bases fit TRBD1. V gave up 4 bases and J gave up 7 bases; unmatched junction bases: 10. CDR1 is KGHSH and CDR2 is LQKENI in the germline V gene. This CDR3 is built from 15 residues. The CDR3 here is CASSLGDREKSGYTF. The CDR3 DNA is TGTGCCAGCTCACTTGGGGACAGGGAGAAAAGTGGCTACACCTTC.

This clone has just a few counts. The V call is TRBV28, the J call TRBJ1-2; D ambiguous. This CDR3 region has 16 residues. The germline CDR1 and CDR2 sequences are MDHEN and SYDVKM. V was cut by 6 bases and J by 4 bases, with 21 bases left in between. The CDR3 nucleotides are TGTGCCAGCAGCCCGGGAGGGTTCCCTCATACCTATGGCTACACCTTC. Protein product: CASSPGGFPHTYGYTF.

This clone was detected only once. This sequence joins TRBV28 and TRBJ2-7; 7 bases are shared with TRBD2. The junction had 12 bases not matched to a gene; V was cut back by 6 bases and J by 7 bases. Germline V gene lookup returns CDR1 MDHEN and CDR2 SYDVKM. This CDR3 has 14 residues. The CDR3 sequence: CASRTVVAGREQYF. The DNA of the CDR3 is TGTGCCAGCAGGACGGTGGTGGCCGGGAGGGAGCAGTACTTC.